The 2 T cell receptor beta chains in this list originate from one sample, sequenced in a study of blood T cells in healthy people across ages. Alongside a J-beta primer mix, a sample-barcoded 5' primer served in a second PCR lasting 7 to 11 cycles. TCRdb called the 5' RACE reads again in MiXCR, with one record for every CDR3 protein. The sample lists under 2 million distinct CDR3 sequences, about 31% occurring once. Sequencing input: blood. The source is a woman younger than 45 in good health.

This clonotype was counted between two and nine times. The rearrangement links TRBV28 to TRBJ2-1, with D tentatively TRBD2 (6 bases). This CDR3 comprises 14 residues. Deletions cut 4 bases from V and 6 bases from J, with 13 bases between. Per the germline V gene, CDR1 is MDHEN and CDR2 is SYDVKM. The CDR3 bases are TGTGCCAGCAGTTCCGGGGGTTGGGGCAATGAGCAGTTCTTC. Translation: CASSSGGWGNEQFF.

This clonotype was counted ten times or more. The chain carries TRBV4-2 and TRBJ2-1; D may match TRBD1 or TRBD2 (5 bases each). The CDR3 is 15 amino acids. Deletions cut 4 bases from V and 7 bases from J, with 17 bases between. The germline CDR1 and CDR2 sequences are LGHNA and YNFKEQ. The chain's CDR3 is CASSLRAGPLNEQFF. The CDR3 DNA reads TGTGCCAGCAGCCTCAGGGCGGGTCCGTTGAATGAGCAGTTCTTC.